This T cell receptor (beta chain) was documented in a study of blood T cell repertoires in COVID-19. The CDR3 length is 12 residues. The V gene's germline CDR1 is SQVTM and CDR2 ANQGSEA. With V trimmed by 5 bases and J by 7 bases, 5 bases remained unmatched. The data were produced by immunoSEQ multiplex PCR, yet TCRdb's version contains in-frame clones alone and is incomplete. The sample consists of some 150,000 clones, over 80% of them appearing once. Sequencing was done on a sample of peripheral blood. This receptor was taken from a man in his fifties who had recovered from COVID-19. The rearrangement uses TRBV29-1 and TRBJ2-1; 7 bases agree with TRBD2. CDR3 bases: TGCAGCGTTCTGGGGGGGGAGAATGAGCAGTTCTTC. Translation: CSVLGGENEQFF.